A selection of T cell receptor beta chains follows, all from one sample in a study of shared clonotypes between healthy human individuals. Measured with immunoSEQ multiplex PCR; TCRdb has only the in-frame clones, and not every one. Of approximately 600,000 clones detected, about 95% appear once; the ten largest clones hold approximately 0.11%. The source material was naive CD8+ T cells sorted from blood. The receptor source for this set is a woman in her twenties or thirties in good health. CDR3s include the opening cysteine and the closing phenylalanine or tryptophan. A D gene is named only where the DNA matches it firmly. Size values are once, few and many counts, or a class for expanded clones, and some rows have none.

d_gene: .
abundance: .
v_gene: TRBV4-2
j_gene: TRBJ2-7
CDR3nt: TGTGCCAGCAGCCAAGAGTCAAGCGGCTTGGGGTACGAGCAGTACTTC
CDR3aa: CASSQESSGLGYEQYF

d_gene: .
abundance: .
v_gene: TRBV7-9
j_gene: TRBJ2-3
CDR3nt: TGTGCCAGCGAATACATGGGTAGCATGAGCAGCACAGATACGCAGTATTTT
CDR3aa: CASEYMGSMSSTDTQYF

d_gene: TRBD2
abundance: once
v_gene: TRBV28
j_gene: TRBJ2-2
CDR3nt: TGTGCCAGTGGAGCGGGAGTTGAGACCGGGGAGCTGTTTTTT
CDR3aa: CASGAGVETGELFF

d_gene: .
abundance: .
v_gene: TRBV6-1
j_gene: TRBJ1-1
CDR3nt: TGTGCCAGCGGGAGCACTGAAGCTTTCTTT
CDR3aa: CASGSTEAFF

d_gene: .
abundance: .
v_gene: TRBV6-5
j_gene: TRBJ1-2
CDR3nt: TGTGCCAGCAGTTATGGAGTGGAAGGATCGGGTGGCTACACCTTC
CDR3aa: CASSYGVEGSGGYTF

d_gene: TRBD2
abundance: .
v_gene: TRBV7-6
j_gene: TRBJ2-1
CDR3nt: TGTGCCAGCAGCTTAGTCCTGCCTAGCGGGATGAGACGAAATGAGCAGTTCTTC
CDR3aa: CASSLVLPSGMRRNEQFF

d_gene: TRBD2
abundance: .
v_gene: TRBV28
j_gene: TRBJ2-7
CDR3nt: TGTGCCAGCAAGTGGGCGGGAGAGTATTACGAGCAGTACTTC
CDR3aa: CASKWAGEYYEQYF

d_gene: .
abundance: .
v_gene: TRBV9
j_gene: TRBJ2-6
CDR3nt: TGTGCCAGCAGTCCCCTCTCTGTCGGGGCCAACGTCCTGACTTTC
CDR3aa: CASSPLSVGANVLTF

d_gene: .
abundance: few
v_gene: TRBV13
j_gene: TRBJ1-5
CDR3nt: TGTGCCAGCAGCTTAGGGTACGGGAACCAGCCCCAGCATTTT
CDR3aa: CASSLGYGNQPQHF

d_gene: .
abundance: .
v_gene: TRBV5-4
j_gene: TRBJ1-2
CDR3nt: TGTGCCAGCAGCTTGACAGGGTCTAACTATGGCTACACCTTC
CDR3aa: CASSLTGSNYGYTF

d_gene: .
abundance: .
v_gene: TRBV4-1
j_gene: TRBJ2-6
CDR3nt: TGCGCCAGCAGCCAAGTCAGTTCGAGGGTCTTACTCTCTGGGGCCAACGTCCTGACTTTC
CDR3aa: CASSQVSSRVLLSGANVLTF

d_gene: .
abundance: once
v_gene: TRBV10-1
j_gene: TRBJ2-3
CDR3nt: TGCGCCAGCAGTGAGTCGCCGGGAAGCCGCACAGATACGCAGTATTTT
CDR3aa: CASSESPGSRTDTQYF

d_gene: TRBD2
abundance: .
v_gene: TRBV11-2
j_gene: TRBJ2-7
CDR3nt: TGTGCCAGCAGCTTAGCGCTGGGCGGGAGTACCTACGAGCAGTACTTC
CDR3aa: CASSLALGGSTYEQYF

d_gene: .
abundance: .
v_gene: TRBV2
j_gene: TRBJ2-7
CDR3nt: TGTGCCAGCAGTGAAGGAGTTTACGAGCAGTACTTC
CDR3aa: CASSEGVYEQYF

d_gene: TRBD2
abundance: .
v_gene: TRBV30
j_gene: TRBJ2-1
CDR3nt: TGTGCCTCGGGACTAGCGGGGAATGAGCAGTTCTTC
CDR3aa: CASGLAGNEQFF

d_gene: .
abundance: .
v_gene: TRBV5-1
j_gene: TRBJ2-5
CDR3nt: TGCGCCAGCAGCTTGGTGGAGGCAGTACAAGAGACCCAGTACTTC
CDR3aa: CASSLVEAVQETQYF

d_gene: TRBD1
abundance: .
v_gene: TRBV2
j_gene: TRBJ2-7
CDR3nt: TGTGCCAGCAGCGGGACAGGAACCTACGAGCAGTACTTC
CDR3aa: CASSGTGTYEQYF

d_gene: .
abundance: .
v_gene: TRBV9
j_gene: TRBJ1-1
CDR3nt: TGTGCCAGCAGCCCCTGGTTTGGGGAGAACACTGAAGCTTTCTTT
CDR3aa: CASSPWFGENTEAFF

d_gene: .
abundance: .
v_gene: TRBV5-4
j_gene: TRBJ2-5
CDR3nt: TGTGCCAGCAGCTTGGAAGTCTATGAGACCCAGTACTTC
CDR3aa: CASSLEVYETQYF

d_gene: .
abundance: .
v_gene: TRBV5-3
j_gene: TRBJ2-1
CDR3nt: .
CDR3aa: CATGPGHYRCEQFF

d_gene: .
abundance: .
v_gene: TRBV2
j_gene: TRBJ2-1
CDR3nt: TGTGCCAGCAGTGAAGCGTTGGGGATGTGGCAGTTCTTC
CDR3aa: CASSEALGMWQFF

d_gene: .
abundance: .
v_gene: TRBV29-1
j_gene: TRBJ1-4
CDR3nt: TGCAGCGCAGGTACAGACTCTACTGAAAAACTGTTTTTT
CDR3aa: CSAGTDSTEKLFF

d_gene: .
abundance: .
v_gene: TRBV9
j_gene: TRBJ2-1
CDR3nt: TGTGCCAGCAGCGTTGGAGCTCATAATGAGCAGTTCTTC
CDR3aa: CASSVGAHNEQFF

d_gene: TRBD1
abundance: .
v_gene: TRBV5-1
j_gene: TRBJ1-4
CDR3nt: TGCGCCAGCAGCTTGCACGAACAGGGGAGCGCTAATGAAAAACTGTTTTTT
CDR3aa: CASSLHEQGSANEKLFF

d_gene: TRBD1
abundance: .
v_gene: TRBV7-9
j_gene: TRBJ1-1
CDR3nt: TGTGCCAGCAGCGCGACAGGGGACCAAGAAGCTTTCTTT
CDR3aa: CASSATGDQEAFF

d_gene: TRBD2
abundance: .
v_gene: TRBV2
j_gene: TRBJ2-5
CDR3nt: TGTGCCAGCAGTGACCTAGCGGGAGAGGGTGAGACCCAGTACTTC
CDR3aa: CASSDLAGEGETQYF

d_gene: TRBD1
abundance: .
v_gene: TRBV5-6
j_gene: TRBJ2-7
CDR3nt: TGTGCCAGCAGCTGGACAGGGCACGAGCAGTACTTC
CDR3aa: CASSWTGHEQYF

d_gene: .
abundance: once
v_gene: TRBV27
j_gene: TRBJ2-3
CDR3nt: TGTGCCAGCAGTTTAAGGGGTTCAGATACGCAGTATTTT
CDR3aa: CASSLRGSDTQYF

d_gene: .
abundance: .
v_gene: TRBV4-1
j_gene: TRBJ2-7
CDR3nt: TGCGCCAGCAGCCAGGTGGTTGGGCCTAGGTACTACGAGCAGTACTTC
CDR3aa: CASSQVVGPRYYEQYF

d_gene: .
abundance: .
v_gene: TRBV6-5
j_gene: TRBJ2-7
CDR3nt: TGTGCCAGCAGTTTCGACAGGAACTACGAGCAGTACTTC
CDR3aa: CASSFDRNYEQYF

d_gene: .
abundance: once
v_gene: TRBV9
j_gene: TRBJ2-1
CDR3nt: TGTGCCAGCAGCGTAGGGTTAGCGCCAACCTACAATGAGCAGTTCTTC
CDR3aa: CASSVGLAPTYNEQFF